This T cell receptor beta chain appears in the sequencing data of a study of identical twins (dated by TCRdb to about 2016). With regard to the full study: To test whether fetal clonotypes persist, this study deep-sequenced TCR alpha and beta repertoires from monozygotic twins, from unrelated adults of various ages, and from cord blood. To rule out contamination, replicate twin experiments were performed at different times with different library preparation protocols.

Every donor was a healthy Caucasian. The twin cohort consisted of three pairs of female monozygotic twins, all aged roughly 18 to 30 years. Positive isolation kits from Invitrogen were used to isolate CD4+ and CD8+ T cell populations. Preparation of the library involved 5' RACE. TCRdb shows the sequencer as Illumina HiSeq 2000. Template switching added a universal primer binding site, and the final cDNA carried a unique molecular identifier that allowed TCR cDNA molecules to be counted accurately. First-strand cDNA for TCR alpha and beta chains was synthesized from specific primers in the conserved constant-segment region. To control for contamination, each cDNA library was double barcoded with a SMART-Mk sample barcode plus Illumina barcodes. TruSeq adapter sequences and Illumina sample barcodes were added in two successive PCR steps. Sequencing of the TCR alpha and beta cDNA libraries was done on the Illumina HiSeq platform using custom primers. The authors processed their data as follows. MiGEC was used to process raw reads and extract unique molecular identifiers, and MiXCR was used to find CDR3 positions. For each individual, recombination models were inferred using an EM algorithm with the repgenHMM and IGoR tools. The analysis of shared clonotypes was done with the tcR package in R, with sharing normalized by the product of cloneset sizes. To study raw recombination free of thymic and clonal selection effects, out-of-frame nonproductive sequences were analyzed. TCRdb passed the public sequencing reads through fastp at Q25 and MiXCR, retaining productive beta sequences. Here each entry gathers all rows of one CDR3 protein and keeps the most common genes and DNA. The V and J calls come from TCRdb's annotation, not from the publication. This sample is represented by 250,000 to 300,000 distinct CDR3 sequences; roughly 10% of them were singletons. Roughly 6.8% of the sample is in the top ten clones.

This clonotype was detected a few times. Its antigen is unknown. There are no base qualities to consult, and no much larger clone falls within one base. There are 13 amino acids in the CDR3, from cysteine to phenylalanine inclusive. Left in the record is the CDR3 DNA by itself, 39 bases read in frame from the first base. Unmatched junction bases come to 9, with V trimmed by 6 bases and J by 10 bases. Based on the germline V gene (reference sequence), the CDR1 and CDR2 sequences are DFQATT and SNEGSKA. Overall study results and their limits: Because the same donors could not be followed over many years, the conclusions depended on cross-sectional statistical analysis. In monozygotic twins, recombination models systematically underestimated out-of-frame TCR alpha sharing, but the models matched the sharing seen between unrelated individuals. Invariant T cells such as MAIT and iNKT could partly confound zero-insertion analyses, though diverse VJ usage argued against this for most clonotypes. The excess sharing between twins in beta out-of-frame sequences was weaker because fewer shared sequences reduced the signal-to-noise ratio. Abundant cord blood beta clonotypes had fewer insertions, young adult naive repertoires showed a similar but weaker trend, and memory repertoires showed no such trend. Compared with coincidental sharing between unrelated individuals, out-of-frame TCR alpha sequences shared between twins had an excess of sequences with low generation probability.

These data were also reused for a study on yellow fever vaccine responses in identical twins. The second study also describes: The authors reported that the T cell response to vaccination in identical twins appeared partly convergent and partly personalized. Focusing on identical twins, the study followed the T cell clones that responded to the vaccine, and did so with precision.

The chain was built from TRBV20-1 and TRBJ1-6, with 7 bases aligning to TRBD1. Sequencing used CD8+ T cells sorted from blood. This clonotype originated in a woman aged 18-29 years in good health. The CDR3 reads CSALTGVDSPLHF. The DNA reads TGCAGTGCGCTTACAGGGGTTGACTCACCCCTCCACTTT.